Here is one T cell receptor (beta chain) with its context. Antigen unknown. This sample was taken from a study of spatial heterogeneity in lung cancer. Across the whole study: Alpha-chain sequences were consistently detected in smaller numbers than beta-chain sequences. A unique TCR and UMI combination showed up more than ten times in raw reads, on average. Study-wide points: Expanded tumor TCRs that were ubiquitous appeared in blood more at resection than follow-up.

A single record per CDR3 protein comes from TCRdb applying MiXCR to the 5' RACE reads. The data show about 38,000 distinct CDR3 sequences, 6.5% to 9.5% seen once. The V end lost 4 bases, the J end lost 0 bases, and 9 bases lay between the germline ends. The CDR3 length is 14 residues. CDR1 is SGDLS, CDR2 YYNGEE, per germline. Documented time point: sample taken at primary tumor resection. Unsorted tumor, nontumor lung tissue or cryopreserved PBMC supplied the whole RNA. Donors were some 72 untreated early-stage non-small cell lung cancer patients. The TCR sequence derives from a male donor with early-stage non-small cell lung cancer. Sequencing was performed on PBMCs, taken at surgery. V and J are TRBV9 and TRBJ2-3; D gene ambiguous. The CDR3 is CASSLHLSTDTQYF. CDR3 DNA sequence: TGTGCCAGCAGCTTACACCTAAGCACAGATACGCAGTATTTT.